Reported below is one T cell receptor beta chain. What it binds is not known. This specimen belongs to a study of response to subunit inactivated influenza vaccine. TCRdb reprocessed the RT-PCR reads with MiXCR, giving one entry per CDR3 protein. The table records roughly 650,000 distinct CDR3 sequences, about 14% of them present only once. Study-wide results and caveats: T cells newly recruited by each seasonal influenza vaccination are few, the authors suggested.

CDR3 size: 16 residues. Trimming left V 4 bases short and J 0 bases short, with 16 bases between. Germline V gene data show CDR1 as SGHRS and CDR2 as YFSETQ. The sequencing used PBMCs from blood, collected less than 15 days before vaccination. This TCR was sampled from a man in his fifties who received an inactivated influenza vaccine. This chain links TRBV5-1 with TRBJ2-5; weak D call: TRBD1 (6 bases). Here the CDR3 reads CASSRRTEVDQETQYF. In DNA form, the CDR3 reads TGCGCCAGCAGCCGGCGGACAGAGGTTGACCAAGAGACCCAGTACTTC.